This T cell receptor beta chain was observed in a study of T cell responses to AZD1222 COVID-19 vaccine. Study-level points and caveats: At baseline, seropositivity was found in only a handful of AZD1222 recipients. A mostly white British donor set with more females was recruited, and clonal diversity was possibly underestimated.

As for this clone: The antigen is undetermined.

The assay was immunoSEQ multiplex PCR, and TCRdb's table has in-frame clones only and misses some. Of some 130,000 clones detected, more than 85% appear once; the ten largest clones hold more than 3.5%. The germline V gene has CDR1 SGHAT and CDR2 FQNNGV. V lost 1 base and J lost 8, with 17 bases in between. The length of the CDR3 is 15 residues. The specimen comprised peripheral blood, sampled on day 0 of AZD1222 vaccination. The source is an adult in good health. The rearrangement joins TRBV11-2 to TRBJ1-2; D possibly corresponds to TRBD1 (5 bases). The chain's CDR3 is CASSLGFGTAVGYTF. The CDR3 nucleotides read TGTGCCAGCAGCTTAGGTTTTGGGACCGCGGTGGGCTACACCTTC.